This TCR beta chain was sequenced in a study of Tregs in tolerant kidney transplant recipients. Thawed PBMCs were FACS-sorted into unstimulated CD4+CD25+CD127- regulatory T cells, CD4+CD25- non-regulatory cells, CD4 and CD8 cells. Clones were read by immunoSEQ multiplex PCR, and TCRdb kept only the in-frame ones, dropping some. This sample has about 64,000 clones, with roughly 98% found just once. A remark on this clone: Antigen specificity is unknown.

Study conclusions and caveats: Validation in larger populations is needed because few patients were studied.

Germline CDR1 SGHTA, CDR2 FQGTGA. The CDR3 consists of 12 residues. The V gene is TRBV7-3, the J gene TRBJ1-6; 7 positions agree with TRBD1. The origin of this receptor is a human donor who received a combined kidney and bone marrow transplant. This sample comprised Tregs from blood, obtained before the transplant. The chain's CDR3 is CARGPADSPLHF. The DNA for the CDR3 is TGTGCAAGGGGGCCTGCCGATTCACCCCTCCACTTT.